This is a list of T cell receptor beta chains from one sample in a study of shared clonotypes between healthy human individuals. Clones were sequenced by immunoSEQ multiplex PCR, and TCRdb holds only the in-frame ones, with some missing. The profile shows 2 million to 3 million clones, roughly 93% of them singletons. Sequencing used naive CD4+ T cells from PBMCs. The receptors shown here come from a man aged 18-30 years in good health. Some clones in this sample may be carry-over from other donors' samples. Each CDR3 is given with its conserved first and last residue. Fields, in order: J gene, clone size, D gene, V gene, CDR3 protein, CDR3 DNA. The D gene is left open where the match is weak. The size entry is marked missing in some rows and otherwise reads once, few, many or a size class.

TRBJ2-2	.	TRBD1	TRBV15	CATSRDQGQGATGELFF	TGTGCCACCAGCAGAGATCAGGGACAGGGGGCCACCGGGGAGCTGTTTTTT
TRBJ1-5	.	.	TRBV2	CASNGVGSNQPQHF	TGTGCCAGCAACGGGGTAGGGAGCAATCAGCCCCAGCATTTT
TRBJ1-5	.	.	TRBV7-2	CASSSQRNGGPQHF	TGTGCCAGCAGCTCGCAGAGGAATGGCGGGCCCCAGCATTTT
TRBJ1-2	.	.	TRBV28	CASSSLGLWGGYTF	TGTGCCAGCAGTTCCCTGGGACTGTGGGGCGGCTACACCTTC
TRBJ1-3	.	.	TRBV19	CATRRGDRLSGNTIYF	TGTGCCACGAGGAGGGGTGACAGGCTCTCTGGAAACACCATATATTTT
TRBJ2-1	.	TRBD1	TRBV4-1	CASSQVRRGRDNEQFF	TGCGCCAGCAGCCAAGTCCGCAGGGGGCGCGACAATGAGCAGTTCTTC
TRBJ2-7	few	.	TRBV20-1	CSADRSYEQYF	TGCAGTGCTGACCGATCCTACGAGCAGTACTTC
TRBJ2-7	.	TRBD1	TRBV2	CASSGPTGIHEQYF	TGTGCCAGCAGTGGCCCGACAGGGATCCACGAGCAGTACTTC
TRBJ2-2	.	.	TRBV11-3	CASSLGGSTGELFF	TGTGCCAGCAGCTTAGGGGGGTCCACCGGGGAGCTGTTTTTT
TRBJ1-6	.	.	TRBV4-3	CASSPAVTAHSPLHF	TGCGCCAGCAGCCCGGCGGTTACCGCGCATTCACCCCTCCACTTT
TRBJ1-5	.	TRBD1	TRBV28	CASFSRTGANQPQHF	TGTGCCAGTTTTTCCCGCACAGGGGCCAATCAGCCCCAGCATTTT
TRBJ1-2	.	.	TRBV4-3	CASSQDTRTDYGYTF	TGCGCCAGCAGCCAAGACACCCGGACAGACTATGGCTACACCTTC
TRBJ1-1	.	.	TRBV5-1	CASSGGQNLNTEAFF	TGCGCCAGCAGCGGAGGACAGAACCTGAACACTGAAGCTTTCTTT
TRBJ2-7	.	TRBD1	TRBV5-4	CASRPGSGTESYEQYF	TGTGCCAGCAGACCGGGCTCCGGGACAGAATCCTACGAGCAGTACTTC
TRBJ2-6	.	.	TRBV9	CASSPGRSGANVLTF	TGTGCCAGCAGCCCAGGTCGGTCTGGGGCCAACGTCCTGACTTTC
TRBJ2-5	.	TRBD2	TRBV5-1	CASSFRGISSGRPETQYF	TGCGCCAGCAGCTTCCGCGGAATCTCTAGCGGGAGACCAGAGACCCAGTACTTC
TRBJ2-5	.	TRBD2	TRBV7-6	CASSPGGGTQYF	TGTGCCAGCAGCCCGGGCGGGGGGACCCAGTACTTC
TRBJ2-5	.	.	TRBV30	CAWRPGLTIRAGTQYF	TGTGCCTGGAGGCCGGGACTCACCATTAGGGCCGGGACCCAGTACTTC
TRBJ1-1	.	.	TRBV6-1	CASTNAMMNTEAFF	TGTGCCAGCACTAACGCTATGATGAACACTGAAGCTTTCTTT
TRBJ2-2	.	TRBD1	TRBV5-4	CASSLNRGRGTGELFF	TGTGCCAGCAGCTTGAACAGGGGGAGAGGCACCGGGGAGCTGTTTTTT
TRBJ2-7	.	.	TRBV5-6	CASSYFGGAEGSYEQYF	TGTGCCAGCAGCTATTTTGGGGGGGCCGAAGGGTCCTACGAGCAGTACTTC
TRBJ2-3	.	TRBD2	TRBV7-3	CASSLNLGGDTQYF	TGTGCCAGCAGCTTAAATCTGGGAGGGGATACGCAGTATTTT
TRBJ2-7	.	.	TRBV7-3	CASSVTRGNEQYF	TGTGCCAGCAGCGTCACACGGGGGAACGAGCAGTACTTC
TRBJ1-1	.	.	TRBV5-1	CASTQRGDLNTEAFF	TGCGCCAGCACCCAACGTGGGGATCTGAACACTGAAGCTTTCTTT
TRBJ2-7	.	TRBD1	TRBV12-5	CASGLGQGPQYF	TGTGCTAGTGGTTTGGGACAGGGGCCGCAGTACTTC
TRBJ1-2	.	.	TRBV6-5	CASSYRSNYGYTF	TGTGCCAGCAGTTACCGGAGTAACTATGGCTACACCTTC
TRBJ1-1	.	.	TRBV19	CASSMQGRTEAFF	TGTGCCAGTAGTATGCAGGGGCGGACTGAAGCTTTCTTT
TRBJ1-1	few	.	TRBV28	CASSSPSFVLETEAFF	TGTGCCAGCAGTTCTCCATCATTCGTGTTAGAGACTGAAGCTTTCTTT
TRBJ2-3	.	TRBD2	TRBV2	CASRGLAGPDTQYF	TGTGCCAGCCGGGGACTAGCGGGACCAGATACGCAGTATTTT
TRBJ2-1	.	TRBD1	TRBV7-2	CASSFGQGATYNEQFF	TGTGCCAGCAGCTTCGGGCAGGGGGCCACCTACAATGAGCAGTTCTTC
TRBJ2-7	.	.	TRBV28	CASRPVGLSAEQYF	TGTGCCAGCAGACCGGTGGGCCTCTCGGCCGAGCAGTACTTC
TRBJ2-7	.	.	TRBV7-2	CASSLDARMGEQYF	TGTGCCAGCAGCTTAGACGCGCGGATGGGGGAGCAGTACTTC
TRBJ1-4	.	TRBD1	TRBV6-4	CASSFPGTANSTNEKLFF	TGTGCCAGCAGTTTTCCCGGGACAGCAAATTCAACTAATGAAAAACTGTTTTTT
TRBJ1-5	few	.	TRBV30	CAWSRGLNQPQHF	TGTGCCTGGAGTAGGGGTCTCAATCAGCCCCAGCATTTT
TRBJ1-4	.	TRBD1	TRBV18	CASSPEEGTGGGEKLFF	TGTGCCAGCTCACCAGAAGAGGGGACAGGGGGAGGTGAAAAACTGTTTTTT
TRBJ2-7	.	.	TRBV5-4	CASSFVSSYEQYF	TGTGCCAGCAGCTTTGTGTCCTCCTACGAGCAGTACTTC
TRBJ1-5	.	.	TRBV28	CASTEGQGYQPQHF	TGTGCCAGCACCGAGGGGCAGGGATATCAGCCCCAGCATTTT
TRBJ2-2	.	.	TRBV19	CASSTEWGAGITGELFF	TGTGCCAGTAGTACCGAATGGGGGGCAGGGATCACCGGGGAGCTGTTTTTT
TRBJ2-3	.	TRBD2	TRBV7-3	CASSPRTSGTYTDTQYF	TGTGCCAGCAGCCCAAGGACTAGCGGGACCTACACAGATACGCAGTATTTT
TRBJ2-7	.	.	TRBV2	CASSDTWGYEQYF	TGTGCCAGCAGTGATACTTGGGGATACGAGCAGTACTTC
TRBJ2-7	.	TRBD1	TRBV6-5	CASRIGTGSYYEQYF	TGTGCCAGCAGAATTGGGACAGGATCTTACTACGAGCAGTACTTC
TRBJ1-5	.	TRBD1	TRBV6-5	CATRGQGFYQPQHF	TGTGCCACGCGAGGACAGGGGTTTTATCAGCCCCAGCATTTT
TRBJ1-2	.	.	TRBV4-1	CASSHPQGYGYTF	TGCGCCAGCAGCCACCCGCAGGGTTATGGCTACACCTTC
TRBJ2-5	.	TRBD1	TRBV7-2	CASSPDRVETQYF	TGTGCCAGCAGCCCAGACAGGGTCGAGACCCAGTACTTC
TRBJ2-7	.	.	TRBV21-1	CASSKVSTSGSRVAYEQYF	TGTGCCAGCAGCAAAGTGAGCACTAGCGGGAGCCGAGTCGCCTACGAGCAGTACTTC
TRBJ2-1	.	TRBD2	TRBV5-1	CARSLGVAGGYNEQFF	TGCGCCCGCAGCTTGGGGGTAGCGGGAGGGTACAATGAGCAGTTCTTC
TRBJ1-1	.	.	TRBV6-5	CASSERDGHTEAFF	TGTGCCAGCAGCGAGAGGGATGGGCACACTGAAGCTTTCTTT
TRBJ1-3	.	.	TRBV2	CASGPRNTIYF	TGTGCCAGCGGGCCACGAAACACCATATATTTT
TRBJ2-5	.	TRBD1	TRBV5-1	CASSSRTGQETQYF	TGCGCCAGCAGCTCCCGGACAGGCCAAGAGACCCAGTACTTC
TRBJ2-5	.	.	TRBV19	CASSIRGEGVETQYF	TGTGCCAGTAGTATTCGGGGAGAAGGGGTGGAGACCCAGTACTTC
TRBJ2-7	.	.	TRBV9	CASSASDYEQYF	TGTGCCAGCAGCGCTAGCGACTACGAGCAGTACTTC
TRBJ2-2	.	TRBD1	TRBV7-9	CASSPRGHDTGELFF	TGTGCCAGCAGCCCCAGGGGGCACGACACCGGGGAGCTGTTTTTT
TRBJ1-2	.	TRBD1	TRBV6-6	CASQRDRGGINYGYTF	TGTGCCAGCCAACGGGACAGGGGAGGTATTAACTATGGCTACACCTTC
TRBJ2-1	.	TRBD2	TRBV20-1	CSAWTSGEQFF	TGCAGTGCTTGGACTAGCGGAGAGCAGTTCTTC
TRBJ2-7	.	TRBD1	TRBV18	CASSLRTGELYEQYF	TGTGCCAGCTCACTTCGGACAGGCGAACTCTACGAGCAGTACTTC
TRBJ1-1	.	TRBD1	TRBV27	CASSPPRSGGNTEAFF	TGTGCCAGCAGTCCCCCTCGTTCAGGGGGCAACACTGAAGCTTTCTTT
TRBJ1-3	.	.	TRBV5-1	CASSPLSWENTIYF	TGCGCCAGCAGCCCCCTATCTTGGGAAAACACCATATATTTT
TRBJ1-1	.	.	TRBV11-2	CASRKLGFTEAFF	TGTGCCAGCAGAAAATTAGGGTTCACTGAAGCTTTCTTT
TRBJ2-7	.	TRBD2	TRBV18	CASSPPVGLAEYEQYF	TGTGCCAGCTCACCACCGGTGGGACTAGCGGAATACGAGCAGTACTTC